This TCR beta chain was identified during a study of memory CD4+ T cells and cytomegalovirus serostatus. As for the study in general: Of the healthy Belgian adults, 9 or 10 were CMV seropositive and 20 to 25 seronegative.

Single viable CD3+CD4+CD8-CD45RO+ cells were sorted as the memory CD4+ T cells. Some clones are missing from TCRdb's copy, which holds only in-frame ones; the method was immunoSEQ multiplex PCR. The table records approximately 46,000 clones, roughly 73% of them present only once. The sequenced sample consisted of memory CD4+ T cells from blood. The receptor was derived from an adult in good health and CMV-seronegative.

As DNA, the CDR3 is TGTGCCAGCTCGACTAGCACAGATACGCAGTATTTT. It codes for CASSTSTDTQYF. The chain combines TRBV18 with TRBJ2-3; no reliable D call. The CDR3 is 12 residues long. Per germline, CDR1 KGHSH and CDR2 LQKENI. Trimming stripped 6 bases from V and 0 bases from J, with 4 bases between.